This TCR beta chain was found in a study of cytomegalovirus exposure and HLA in healthy donors. CDR1 is SNHLY and CDR2 is FYNNEI in the germline V gene. Trimming took 4 bases from V and 4 from J, leaving 10 bases between them. The CDR3 has 13 amino acids. It was with 60 Vbeta and 13 Jbeta primers that the PCR ran. The repertoire was sequenced with immunoSEQ multiplex PCR; TCRdb's copy has only in-frame clones and lacks some. The table has roughly 200,000 clones, 70% to 75% seen once. The chain has TRBV2 and TRBJ1-1; D is uncertain. The clonotype originates from a male donor in good health and CMV-seronegative. The sequenced sample consisted of PBMCs. CDR3 DNA: TGTGCCAGCAGTGCCGGGGTATTCACTGAAGCTTTCTTT. This translates into CASSAGVFTEAFF.